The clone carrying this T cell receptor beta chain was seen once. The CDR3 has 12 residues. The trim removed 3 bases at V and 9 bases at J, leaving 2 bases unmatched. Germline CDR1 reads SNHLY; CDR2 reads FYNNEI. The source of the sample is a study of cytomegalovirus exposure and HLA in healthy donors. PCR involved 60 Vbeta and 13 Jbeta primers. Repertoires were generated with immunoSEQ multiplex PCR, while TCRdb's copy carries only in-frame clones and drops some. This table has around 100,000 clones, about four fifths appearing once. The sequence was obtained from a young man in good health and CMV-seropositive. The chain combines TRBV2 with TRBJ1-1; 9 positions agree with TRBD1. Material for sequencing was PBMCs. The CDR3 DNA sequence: TGTGCCAGCAGTGACGGGACAGGGAAAGCTTTCTTT. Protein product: CASSDGTGKAFF.